This T cell receptor (beta chain) was obtained from a study of CXCR3-negative and CXCR3-positive naive CD8 T cells. Findings and limits, study-wide: In both naive subsets diversity was comparably high, whereas memory CD8+ cells showed much lower diversity. Naive subsets had comparable surface CD5; TCR strength was inferred from TRB CDR3 properties.

It was by 5' RACE with UMI labels that the TRB cDNA libraries were prepared. No DNA is given; TCRdb re-called the 5' RACE reads and lists each CDR3 protein once. In total, the table holds roughly 40,000 distinct CDR3 sequences. A word on this clonotype: Its target is unknown.

The CDR3 covers 14 residues. The germline V gene encodes CDR1 LGHDT and CDR2 YNNKEL (reference sequence). The TCR comes from a human donor in good health. Some clones in this sample may be carry-over from other donors' samples. What was sequenced was memory CD8+ T cells from blood. This chain links TRBV3-1 with TRBJ2-7; the TCRdb D gene call, TRBD1, has no DNA to confirm it. The CDR3 sequence is CASSSGTVSYEQYF.